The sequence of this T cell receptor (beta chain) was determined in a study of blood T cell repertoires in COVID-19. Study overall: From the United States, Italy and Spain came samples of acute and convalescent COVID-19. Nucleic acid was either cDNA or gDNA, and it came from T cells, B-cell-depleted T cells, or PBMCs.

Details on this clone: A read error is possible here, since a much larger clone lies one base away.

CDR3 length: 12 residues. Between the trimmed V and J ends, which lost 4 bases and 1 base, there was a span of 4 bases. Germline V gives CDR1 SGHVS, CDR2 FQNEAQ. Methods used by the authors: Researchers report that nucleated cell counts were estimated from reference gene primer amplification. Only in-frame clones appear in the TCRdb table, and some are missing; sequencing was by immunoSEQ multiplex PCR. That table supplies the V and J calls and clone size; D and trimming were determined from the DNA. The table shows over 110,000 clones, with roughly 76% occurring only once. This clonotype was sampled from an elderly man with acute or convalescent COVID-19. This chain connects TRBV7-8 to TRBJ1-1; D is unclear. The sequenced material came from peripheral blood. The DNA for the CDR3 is TGTGCCAGCAGCTCATGGAACACTGAAGCTTTCTTT. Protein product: CASSSWNTEAFF.